This T cell receptor beta chain is drawn from a study of T cells after yellow fever vaccination. On the study more broadly: The SMART-Seq v4 Ultra Low Input method served to prepare the low-cell-number fractions.

TCRdb reprocessed the 5' RACE reads via MiXCR and lists one record per CDR3 protein. The sample consists of about 160,000 distinct CDR3 sequences, about a tenth of them appearing once. Per germline, CDR1 SNHLY and CDR2 FYNNEI. This CDR3 has 15 amino acids. The junction had 7 bases not matched to a gene; V was cut back by 7 bases and J by 5 bases. Remarks on this clonotype: Its antigen is currently unknown.

Study results and caveats: One caveat is that FACS-sorted repertoires could contain abundant clonotypes contaminating from the bulk population. Detected again after the booster were most primary-vaccination clones, at nearly 97% CD4 and 80% to 90% CD8. Relatively few clonotypes were ones that appeared in both CD4 and CD8 compartments.

This material consisted of CD8+ T cells sorted from PBMCs, taken 45 days after the yellow fever booster vaccination. The clonotype originates from a man aged 18 to 29 who received the YFV17D yellow fever vaccine. The J gene is TRBJ2-3, the V gene TRBV2, with 12 positions matching TRBD2. CDR3 DNA: TGTGCCAGCAATCCTAGCGGGGGGGCCGGAGATACGCAGTATTTT. Translated, it gives CASNPSGGAGDTQYF.